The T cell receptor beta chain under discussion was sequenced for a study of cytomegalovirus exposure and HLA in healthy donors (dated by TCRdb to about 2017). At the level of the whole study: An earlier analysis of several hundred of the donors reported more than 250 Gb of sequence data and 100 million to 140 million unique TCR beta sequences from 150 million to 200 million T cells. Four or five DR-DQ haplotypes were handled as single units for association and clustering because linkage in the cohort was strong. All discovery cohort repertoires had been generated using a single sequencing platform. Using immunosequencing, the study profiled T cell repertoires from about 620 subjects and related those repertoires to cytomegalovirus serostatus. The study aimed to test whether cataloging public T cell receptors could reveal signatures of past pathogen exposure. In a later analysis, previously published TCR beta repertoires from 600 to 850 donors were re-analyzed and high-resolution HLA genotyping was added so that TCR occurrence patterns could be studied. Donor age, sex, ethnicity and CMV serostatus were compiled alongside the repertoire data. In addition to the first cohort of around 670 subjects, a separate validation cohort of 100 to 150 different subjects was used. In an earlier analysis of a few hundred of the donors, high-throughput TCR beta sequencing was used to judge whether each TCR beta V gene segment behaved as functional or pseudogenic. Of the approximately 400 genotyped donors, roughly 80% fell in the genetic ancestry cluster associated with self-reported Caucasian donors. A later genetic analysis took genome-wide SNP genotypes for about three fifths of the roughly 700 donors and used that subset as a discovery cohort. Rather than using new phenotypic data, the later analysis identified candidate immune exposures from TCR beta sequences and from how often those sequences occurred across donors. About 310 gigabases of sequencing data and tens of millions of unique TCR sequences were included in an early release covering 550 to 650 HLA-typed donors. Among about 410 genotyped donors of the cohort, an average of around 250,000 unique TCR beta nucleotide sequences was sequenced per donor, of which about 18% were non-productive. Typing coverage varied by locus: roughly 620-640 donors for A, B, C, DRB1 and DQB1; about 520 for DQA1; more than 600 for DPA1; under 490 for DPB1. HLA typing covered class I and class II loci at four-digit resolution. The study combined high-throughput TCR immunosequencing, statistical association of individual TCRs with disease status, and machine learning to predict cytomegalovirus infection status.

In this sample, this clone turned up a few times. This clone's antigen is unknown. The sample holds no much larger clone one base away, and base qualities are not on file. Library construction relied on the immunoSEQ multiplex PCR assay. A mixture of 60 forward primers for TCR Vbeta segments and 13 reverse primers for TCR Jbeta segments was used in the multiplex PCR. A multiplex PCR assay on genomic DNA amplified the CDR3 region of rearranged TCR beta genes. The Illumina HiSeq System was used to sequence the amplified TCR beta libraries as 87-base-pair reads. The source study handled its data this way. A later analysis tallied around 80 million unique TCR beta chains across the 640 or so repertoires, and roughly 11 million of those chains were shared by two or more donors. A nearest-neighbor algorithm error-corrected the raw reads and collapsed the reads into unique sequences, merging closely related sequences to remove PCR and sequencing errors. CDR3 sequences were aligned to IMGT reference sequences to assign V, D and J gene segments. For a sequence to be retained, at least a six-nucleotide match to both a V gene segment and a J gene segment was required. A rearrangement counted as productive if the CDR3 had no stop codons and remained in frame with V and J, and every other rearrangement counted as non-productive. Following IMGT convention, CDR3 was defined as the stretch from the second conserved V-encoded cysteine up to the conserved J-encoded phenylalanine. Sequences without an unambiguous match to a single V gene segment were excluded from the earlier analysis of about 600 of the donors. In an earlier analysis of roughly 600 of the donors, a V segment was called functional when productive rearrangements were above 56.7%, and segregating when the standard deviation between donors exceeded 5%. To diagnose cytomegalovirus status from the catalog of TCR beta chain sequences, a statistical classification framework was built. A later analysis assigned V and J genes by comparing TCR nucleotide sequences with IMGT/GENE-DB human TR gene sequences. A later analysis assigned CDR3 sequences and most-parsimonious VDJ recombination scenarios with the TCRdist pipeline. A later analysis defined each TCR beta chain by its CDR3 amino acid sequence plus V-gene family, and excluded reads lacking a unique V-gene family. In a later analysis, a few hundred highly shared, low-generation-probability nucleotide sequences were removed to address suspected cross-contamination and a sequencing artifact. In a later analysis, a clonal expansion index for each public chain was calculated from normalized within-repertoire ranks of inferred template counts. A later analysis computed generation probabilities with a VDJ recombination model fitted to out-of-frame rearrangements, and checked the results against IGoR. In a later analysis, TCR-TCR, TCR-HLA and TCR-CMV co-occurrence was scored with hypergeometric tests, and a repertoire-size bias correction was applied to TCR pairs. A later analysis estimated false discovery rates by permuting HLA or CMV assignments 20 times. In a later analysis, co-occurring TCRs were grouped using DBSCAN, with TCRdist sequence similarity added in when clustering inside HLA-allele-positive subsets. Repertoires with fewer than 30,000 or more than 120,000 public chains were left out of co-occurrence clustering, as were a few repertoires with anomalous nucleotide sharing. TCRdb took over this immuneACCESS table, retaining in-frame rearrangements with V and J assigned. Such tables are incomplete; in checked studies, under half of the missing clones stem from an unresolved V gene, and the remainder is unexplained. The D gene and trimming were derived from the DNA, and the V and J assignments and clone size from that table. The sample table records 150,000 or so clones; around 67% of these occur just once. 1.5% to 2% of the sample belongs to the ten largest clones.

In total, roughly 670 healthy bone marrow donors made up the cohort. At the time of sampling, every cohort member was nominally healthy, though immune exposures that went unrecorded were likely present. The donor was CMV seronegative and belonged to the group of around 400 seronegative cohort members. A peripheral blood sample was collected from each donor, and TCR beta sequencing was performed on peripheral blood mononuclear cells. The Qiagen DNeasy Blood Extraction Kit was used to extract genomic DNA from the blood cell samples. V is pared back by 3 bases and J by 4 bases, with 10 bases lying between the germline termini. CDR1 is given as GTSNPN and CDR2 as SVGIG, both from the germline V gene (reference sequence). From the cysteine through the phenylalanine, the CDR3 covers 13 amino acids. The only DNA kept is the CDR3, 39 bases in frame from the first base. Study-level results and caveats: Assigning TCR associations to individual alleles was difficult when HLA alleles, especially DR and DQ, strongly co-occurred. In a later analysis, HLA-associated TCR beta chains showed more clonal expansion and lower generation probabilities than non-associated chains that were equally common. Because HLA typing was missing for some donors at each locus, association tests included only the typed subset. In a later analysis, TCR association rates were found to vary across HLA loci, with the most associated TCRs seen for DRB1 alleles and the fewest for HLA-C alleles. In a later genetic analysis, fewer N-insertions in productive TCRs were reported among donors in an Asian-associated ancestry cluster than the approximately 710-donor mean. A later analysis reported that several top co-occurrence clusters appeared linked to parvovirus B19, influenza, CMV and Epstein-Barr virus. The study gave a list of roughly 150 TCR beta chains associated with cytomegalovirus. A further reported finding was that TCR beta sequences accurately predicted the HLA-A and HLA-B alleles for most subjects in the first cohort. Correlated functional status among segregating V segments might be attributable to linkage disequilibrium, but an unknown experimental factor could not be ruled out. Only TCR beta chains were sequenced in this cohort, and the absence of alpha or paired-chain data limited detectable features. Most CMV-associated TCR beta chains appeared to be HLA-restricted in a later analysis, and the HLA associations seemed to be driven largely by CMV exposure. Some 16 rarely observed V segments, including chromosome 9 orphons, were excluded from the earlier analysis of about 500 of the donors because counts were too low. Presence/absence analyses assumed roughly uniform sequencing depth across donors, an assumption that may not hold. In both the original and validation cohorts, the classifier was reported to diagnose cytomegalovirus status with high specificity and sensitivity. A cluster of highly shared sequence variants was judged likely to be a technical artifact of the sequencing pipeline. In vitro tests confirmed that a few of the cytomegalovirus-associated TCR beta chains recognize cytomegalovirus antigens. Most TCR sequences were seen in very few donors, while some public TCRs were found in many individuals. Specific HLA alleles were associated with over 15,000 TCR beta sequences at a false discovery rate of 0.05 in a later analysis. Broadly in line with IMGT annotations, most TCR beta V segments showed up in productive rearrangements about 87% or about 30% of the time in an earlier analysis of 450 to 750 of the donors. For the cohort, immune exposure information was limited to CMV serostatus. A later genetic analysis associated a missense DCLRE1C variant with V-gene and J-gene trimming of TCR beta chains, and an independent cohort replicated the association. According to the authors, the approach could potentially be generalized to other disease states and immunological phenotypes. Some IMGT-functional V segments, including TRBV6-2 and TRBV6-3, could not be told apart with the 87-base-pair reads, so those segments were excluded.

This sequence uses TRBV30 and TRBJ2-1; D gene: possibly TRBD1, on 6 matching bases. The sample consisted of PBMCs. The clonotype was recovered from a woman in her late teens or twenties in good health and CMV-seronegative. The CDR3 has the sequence CAWSQQGYNEQFF. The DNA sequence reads TGTGCCTGGAGCCAACAGGGTTACAATGAGCAGTTCTTC.